This TCR beta chain emerged from a study of T cell responses to AZD1222 COVID-19 vaccine. Overall study findings and caveats: Females outnumbered males among donors, who were mostly white British; clonal diversity was possibly underestimated. Spike-specific TCR breadth and depth both grew after two AZD1222 doses.

Whether given at about 4 or about 12 weeks, second doses were pooled. Produced via immunoSEQ multiplex PCR; TCRdb's table is partial and in-frame only. The sample has roughly 80,000 clones, around 90% seen once. Remarks on this clone: Antigen unknown.

This clonotype was obtained from an adult who received the AZD1222 COVID-19 vaccine. The sequencing used peripheral blood, collected 28 days after the second AZD1222 dose.

The CDR3 DNA sequence: TGCGCCAGCAGCCCCGGGTCCTCGGGTCCCTACGAGCAGTACTTC. It specifies CASSPGSSGPYEQYF. The V and J genes are TRBV5-1 and TRBJ2-7; D call uncertain. This CDR3 spans 15 amino acids. CDR1 is SGHRS and CDR2 is YFSETQ in the germline V gene. Deletions cut 4 bases from V and 2 bases from J, with 16 bases between.